These T cell receptor beta chains were read from a single sample in a study of human thymus T cells. Libraries were prepared by immunoSEQ multiplex PCR; TCRdb keeps only in-frame clonotypes and omits some of them. The sample consists of about 78,000 clones, around 96% of them appearing once. The sequenced sample was thymus tissue. The receptors were sampled from a boy younger than two with a congenital heart defect but otherwise immunologically healthy. The CDR3 runs from the conserved cysteine through the conserved F or W. D genes are given only for firm matches. Some rows have no size entry. The others give once, few or many, or a class for an expanded clone.

D	V	J	size	CDR3	DNA
NA	TRBV10-3	TRBJ2-5	NA	CAISESITEWETQYF	TGTGCCATCAGTGAGTCGATAACGGAGTGGGAGACCCAGTACTTC
NA	TRBV21-1	TRBJ2-5	NA	CASSKVTSGRIPETQYF	TGTGCCAGCAGCAAAGTCACTAGCGGGAGGATACCGGAGACCCAGTACTTC
TRBD2	TRBV9	TRBJ2-2	NA	CASSPQAGHTGELFF	TGTGCCAGCAGCCCCCAAGCGGGGCACACCGGGGAGCTGTTTTTT
TRBD1	TRBV10-1	TRBJ2-2	NA	CASSESTGDSNTGELFF	TGCGCCAGCAGTGAGTCGACAGGGGACTCCAACACCGGGGAGCTGTTTTTT
NA	TRBV5-5	TRBJ1-2	NA	CASSIGPERGYGYTF	TGTGCCAGCAGCATAGGACCCGAAAGGGGCTATGGCTACACCTTC
TRBD1	TRBV18	TRBJ1-2	NA	CASSPFGTVRGYTF	TGTGCCAGCTCACCATTCGGGACAGTACGCGGCTACACCTTC
NA	TRBV12-5	TRBJ2-7	NA	CASGLQWTGSYEQYF	TGTGCTAGTGGTCTACAATGGACGGGCTCCTACGAGCAGTACTTC
NA	TRBV5-4	TRBJ2-7	NA	CASSQQPGHLSYEQYF	TGTGCCAGCAGCCAGCAGCCGGGACACCTCTCCTACGAGCAGTACTTC
NA	TRBV7-2	TRBJ1-3	NA	CASSLIGSPGNTIYF	TGTGCCAGCAGCTTAATAGGGTCGCCTGGAAACACCATATATTTT
NA	TRBV11-3	TRBJ1-2	once	CASSSPGLSYTF	TGTGCCAGCAGCTCACCGGGACTAAGCTACACCTTC
NA	TRBV6-1	TRBJ2-1	once	CASRRATHNEQFF	TGTGCCAGCCGGAGAGCTACCCACAATGAGCAGTTCTTC
NA	TRBV29-1	TRBJ2-1	NA	CSVEDRRQGLRDLNNEQFF	TGCAGCGTTGAAGATCGGCGGCAGGGCCTGCGGGACCTCAACAATGAGCAGTTCTTC
TRBD2	TRBV5-8	TRBJ2-3	NA	CASSLLAGGPQITDTQYF	TGTGCCAGCAGCCTTCTAGCGGGAGGGCCCCAAATCACAGATACGCAGTATTTT
NA	TRBV28	TRBJ1-1	NA	CASSLAFGGGNTEAFF	TGTGCCAGCAGTTTGGCGTTCGGGGGAGGCAACACTGAAGCTTTCTTT
NA	TRBV7-9	TRBJ2-4	once	CASSLEAGNLTLAKNIQYF	TGTGCCAGCAGCTTAGAGGCAGGAAATCTTACCCTAGCCAAAAACATTCAGTACTTC
TRBD1	TRBV18	TRBJ1-2	NA	CASSFGQGRGYTF	TGTGCCAGCTCCTTCGGACAGGGTCGGGGCTACACCTTC